This T cell receptor beta chain was recovered during a study of blood T cell repertoires in COVID-19. Study context: Spain, Italy and the United States supplied samples that represented acute and convalescent COVID-19. The cDNA or gDNA used as material had been derived from T cells, B-cell-depleted T cells, or PBMCs.

This CDR3 spans 14 amino acids. Germline CDR1 and CDR2: SGHVS and FQNEAQ. Trimming took off 1 base at V and 3 bases at J, with 7 bases between the two ends. Per the authors' pipeline: Amplification of reference gene primers was used by the study to estimate nucleated cell counts. Sequencing was performed with immunoSEQ multiplex PCR; in TCRdb, only in-frame clones are kept and a portion is missing. V, J and clone size derive from that table, while D and trimming were established from the DNA sequence. The sample lists around 150,000 clones, 90% occurring once. The material sequenced was peripheral blood. The V gene is TRBV7-8, the J gene TRBJ1-3; D is ambiguous. The clonotype originates from a man in his 60s with active or convalescent COVID-19. For the CDR3, the DNA is TGTGCCAGCAGCTTAGGCGGGGTTGGAAACACCATATATTTT. Protein sequence: CASSLGGVGNTIYF. Full variable domain (rest looked up from reference TRBV7-8 and TRBJ1-3): GAGVSQSPRYKVAKRGQDVALRCDPISGHVSLFWYQQALGQGPEFLTYFQNEAQLDKSGLPSDRFFAERPEGSVSTLKIQRTQQEDSAVYLCASSLGGVGNTIYFGEGSWLTVV.